These 15 T cell receptor beta chains originate from one sample sequenced in a study of T cell responses to AZD1222 COVID-19 vaccine (dated by TCRdb to about 2021). In light of the paper, this sample's time point label describes: baseline before first vaccination. The treatment or condition label, read with the paper, signifies: meningococcal conjugate vaccine given as trial control. Library preparation employed the immunoSEQ multiplex PCR assay. As stored in TCRdb, this immuneACCESS dataset retains in-frame rearrangements with V and J assigned. A fraction of the clones does not appear; measured against another copy, unresolved V genes explain less than half of the discrepancy, and the remainder lacks a known reason. In all, the sample holds 120,000 or so clones, and roughly 91% of those were seen once. Roughly 4.4% of the sample rests with the top ten. The sample consisted of peripheral blood, taken on day 0 of MenACWY control vaccination. Receptor source: an adult in good health.

The chain carries TRBV6-5 and TRBJ1-1; 8 bases align to TRBD1. The germline V gene has CDR1 MNHEY and CDR2 SVGAGI. The V segment lost 5 bases and the J segment 5 bases; nucleotides outside the gene matches: 7. This CDR3 has 14 residues. CDR3 amino acids: CASSRGRTGTEAFF. The CDR3 DNA sequence: TGTGCCAGCAGTCGCGGTCGGACAGGGACTGAAGCTTTCTTT.

This clone showed up just a few times. This chain links TRBV21-1 with TRBJ2-7; the D segment call TRBD1 is taken from the table without a DNA check. TRBV21-1 is shown as a pseudogene. The CDR3 contains 14 residues. As DNA, the CDR3 is TGTGCCAGCAGCAAAAAGGGGGATTCCTACGAGCAGTACGTC. Its translation is CASSKKGDSYEQYV.

As DNA, the CDR3 is TGTGCCAGCAGCGTAGACTCAGGGATGAACGAGCAGTACTTC. Protein product: CASSVDSGMNEQYF. The chain is built from TRBV9 and TRBJ2-7; tentative D call: TRBD1 (5 bases). V dropped 0 bases and J dropped 5 bases, with 12 bases sitting between them. CDR3 size: 14 residues. Germline V gene sequence: CDR1 SGDLS, CDR2 YYNGEE.

The genes are TRBV27 and TRBJ2-7; D remains unclear. The CDR3 contains 16 residues. V lost 0 bases, J lost 0 bases, and 12 bases lay in between. Germline lookup yields CDR1 MNHEY and CDR2 SMNVEV (reference sequence). CDR3 loop: CASSLSMQTSSYEQYF. The CDR3 nucleotides are TGTGCCAGCAGTTTATCGATGCAGACGAGCTCCTACGAGCAGTACTTC.

This chain links TRBV19 with TRBJ1-5, with TRBD1 identical over 8 bases. Germline loops: CDR1 LNHDA, CDR2 SQIVND (reference sequence). J was trimmed by 3 bases and V by 7 bases; bases with no gene match: 11. This CDR3 region has 16 residues. The DNA of the CDR3 is TGTGCCAGTATTTTATCAGGGGGCCGTTACAATCAGCCCCAGCATTTT. Amino acids: CASILSGGRYNQPQHF.

V gene TRBV7-9 combines with J gene TRBJ2-2; 9 bases map to TRBD1. Trimming cost V 5 bases and J 3 bases; bases outside gene matches: 10. The CDR3 is 17 amino acids. The germline V gene encodes CDR1 SEHNR and CDR2 FQNEAQ (reference sequence). For the CDR3, the DNA is TGTGCCAGCAGCCCGTGGACAGGGGCTCGGGACACCGGGGAGCTGTTTTTT. Encoded protein: CASSPWTGARDTGELFF.

The chain has TRBV27 and TRBJ2-5; the D gene is possibly TRBD2 (6 bases). Per germline, CDR1 MNHEY and CDR2 SMNVEV (reference sequence). Trimming removed 1 base at V and 2 bases at J, with 8 bases between. The CDR3 extends over 14 amino acids. The CDR3 reads CASSLLGGQETQYF. CDR3 DNA sequence: TGTGCCAGCAGTTTATTGGGAGGACAAGAGACCCAGTACTTC.

The V gene is TRBV6-5, the J gene TRBJ1-1; 7 bases agree with TRBD1. Trimming removed 8 bases from V and 5 bases from J; junction bases left unmatched: 5. The CDR3 consists of 12 residues. Germline V gene data show CDR1 as MNHEY and CDR2 as SVGAGI. The DNA for the CDR3 is TGTGCCAGCGGAGACAGGGAGACTGAAGCTTTCTTT. Translating gives CASGDRETEAFF.

The CDR3 nucleotides are TGTGCCAGCAGGGTTGGACAGCCCCCTGAAGCTTTCTTT. Residues: CASRVGQPPEAFF. The chain links TRBV28 to TRBJ1-1; perhaps TRBD1 as D (6 bases). This CDR3 has 13 amino acids. The germline gives CDR1 MDHEN, CDR2 SYDVKM. Trimming took off 6 bases at V and 6 bases at J, with 14 bases between the two ends.

The genes are TRBV7-2 and TRBJ1-1, with 7 bases lining up with TRBD1. J gave up 2 bases and V 5 bases, and 8 bases lay outside the gene matches. The CDR3 is 15 residues long. Germline CDR1 reads SGHTA; CDR2 reads FQGNSA. Here the CDR3 reads CASSRTGSFNTEAFF. The CDR3, as DNA: TGTGCCAGCAGCCGGACAGGAAGCTTTAACACTGAAGCTTTCTTT.

This chain uses TRBV5-4 with TRBJ2-7, with 7 positions matching TRBD1. V trimming: 4 bases; J trimming: 5 bases; junction bases outside the gene matches: 9. The CDR3 covers 14 residues. Germline V gives CDR1 SGHNT, CDR2 YYREEE (reference sequence). The CDR3 DNA is TGTGCCAGCAGCCCACGACAGGGCGGAGACGAGCAGTACTTC. It codes for CASSPRQGGDEQYF.

This chain uses TRBV10-1 with TRBJ2-7, with no clear D. CDR1 and CDR2 from the germline V gene are WNHNN and SYGVQD (reference sequence). There are 17 residues in the CDR3. Trimming took off 0 bases at V and 2 bases at J, with 17 bases between the two ends. CDR3 sequence: CASSESKVSIGTYEQYV. The CDR3 DNA reads TGCGCCAGCAGTGAGTCGAAGGTTAGCATAGGGACCTACGAGCAGTACGTC.

The rearrangement joins TRBV7-3 to TRBJ2-5; 10 nucleotides align to TRBD1. V gave up 4 bases and J gave up 4 bases; unmatched junction bases: 0. Per the germline V gene, CDR1 is SGHTA and CDR2 is FQGTGA. There are 13 residues in the CDR3. CDR3 protein: CASSWDRGETQYF. The CDR3 DNA is TGTGCCAGCAGCTGGGACAGGGGAGAGACCCAGTACTTC.

The chain links TRBV7-9 to TRBJ1-2; 10 nucleotides align to TRBD1. With V trimmed by 5 bases and J by 1 base, 13 bases remained unmatched. This CDR3 has 18 residues. CDR1 is SEHNR and CDR2 is FQNEAQ in the germline V gene (reference sequence). The CDR3 spells CASSPHFPGTGVNYGYTF. The DNA of the CDR3 is TGTGCCAGCAGCCCGCACTTTCCCGGGACAGGGGTTAACTATGGCTACACCTTC. The full variable domain, rest sourced from reference TRBV7-9 and TRBJ1-2, is DTGVSQNPRHKITKRGQNVTFRCDPISEHNRLYWYRQTLGQGPEFLTYFQNEAQLEKSRLLSDRFSAERPKGSFSTLEIQRTEQGDSAMYLCASSPHFPGTGVNYGYTFGSGTRLTVV.

This sequence joins TRBV5-1 and TRBJ1-2, with D uncertain. The V end was cut by 0 bases, the J end by 2 bases, with 5 bases between. Germline lookup yields CDR1 SGHRS and CDR2 YFSETQ. There are 13 residues in the CDR3. CDR3 DNA: TGCGCCAGCAGCTTGGCCGGAAACTATGGCTACACCTTC. As protein: CASSLAGNYGYTF.